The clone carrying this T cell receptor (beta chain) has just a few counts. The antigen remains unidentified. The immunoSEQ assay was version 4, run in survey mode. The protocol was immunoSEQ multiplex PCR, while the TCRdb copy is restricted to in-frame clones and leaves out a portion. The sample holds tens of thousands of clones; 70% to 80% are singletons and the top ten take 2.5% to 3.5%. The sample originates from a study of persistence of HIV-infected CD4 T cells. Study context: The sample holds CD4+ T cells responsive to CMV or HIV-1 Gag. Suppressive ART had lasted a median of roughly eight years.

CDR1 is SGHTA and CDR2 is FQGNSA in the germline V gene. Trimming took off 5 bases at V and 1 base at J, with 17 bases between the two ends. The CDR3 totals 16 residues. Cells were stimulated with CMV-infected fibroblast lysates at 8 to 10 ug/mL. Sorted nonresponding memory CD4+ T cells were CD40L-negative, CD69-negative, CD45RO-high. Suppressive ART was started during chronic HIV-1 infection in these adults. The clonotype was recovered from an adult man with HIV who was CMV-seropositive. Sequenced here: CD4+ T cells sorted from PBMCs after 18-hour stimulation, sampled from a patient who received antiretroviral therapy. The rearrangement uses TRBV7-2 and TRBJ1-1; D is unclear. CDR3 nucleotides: TGTGCCAGCAGCCCCGGTTCCCTCCCCGGGAACACTGAAGCTTTCTTT. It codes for CASSPGSLPGNTEAFF.